Described below is a single T cell receptor beta chain sequence and its context. Its matching antigen is unknown. The V end was cut by 6 bases, the J end by 4 bases, with 12 bases between. This CDR3 spans 13 amino acids. The germline V gene encodes CDR1 MNHNS and CDR2 SASEGT. These data originate in a study of PD-1 blockade in classical Hodgkin lymphoma. General study results and limits: CD4+ but not CD8+ TCR diversity rose significantly by C4D1.

Time point denoted: cycle 4 day 1 (C4D1), after 5 to 7 weeks of nivolumab. Every patient experienced relapse after autologous stem cell transplantation, and brentuximab vedotin exposure varied. Starting with thawed PBMCs, CD4+ T cells were purified by magnetic negative selection. Sequencing was performed with immunoSEQ multiplex PCR; in TCRdb, only in-frame clones are kept and a portion is missing. The table has approximately 20,000 clones, less than 90% seen once. Sequencing was performed on CD4+ T cells from blood, taken before the fourth cycle of nivolumab. The gene calls are TRBV6-1 and TRBJ1-2; no firm D call. The receptor was isolated from a human donor with classical Hodgkin lymphoma. CDR3 region: CASSEQGLYGYTF. In DNA form, the CDR3 reads TGTGCCAGCAGCGAACAAGGGCTCTATGGCTACACCTTC.